Following are 29 T cell receptor beta chains from one sample sequenced in a study of T cells after yellow fever vaccination. TCRdb redid the calling of the 5' RACE reads with MiXCR, one entry per CDR3 protein. Of about 340,000 distinct CDR3 sequences in the sample, around 12% were seen once. Sequenced here: CD4+ T cells sorted from PBMCs, sampled 15 days after the yellow fever booster vaccination. These receptors were taken from a man aged 18 to 29 who received the YFV17D yellow fever vaccine.

The J gene is TRBJ2-1, the V gene TRBV7-2; 10 bases are shared with TRBD2. Losses at the gene ends were 7 bases for V and 8 bases for J; bases not matched to a gene: 11. This CDR3 region has 15 residues. Germline values: CDR1 SGHTA, CDR2 FQGNSA. The CDR3 loop is CASTVQRGGVYEQFF. In nucleotides, the CDR3 is TGTGCCAGCACCGTTCAGCGGGGGGGCGTCTATGAGCAGTTCTTC.

The chain recombines TRBV20-1 with TRBJ1-6; D perhaps matches TRBD1 (5 bases). CDR3 length equals 14 residues. CDR1 and CDR2 (germline): DFQATT, SNEGSKA (reference sequence). With 6 bases removed from V and 6 bases from J, the gap between germline ends came to 15 bases. The DNA for the CDR3 is TGCAGTGCCGCGACAGTTCTTACTAATTCACCCCTCCACTTT. It specifies CSAATVLTNSPLHF.

Many counts were recorded for this clonotype. The junction shows a germline mismatch at one end, possibly a read error. V and J are TRBV7-2 and TRBJ2-3, with D possibly TRBD1 on 6 matching bases. The CDR3 has 13 amino acids. In germline, CDR1 is SGHTA, CDR2 FQGNSA. The CDR3 here is CASSLQGADTQYF. CDR3 bases: TGCGCCAGCAGTCTACAGGGCGCAGATACGCAGTATTTT. Supplemented by reference TRBV7-2 and TRBJ2-3, the full variable domain reads GAGVSQSPSNKVTEKGKDVELRCDPISGHTALYWYRQSLGQGLEFLIYFQGNSAPDKSGLPSDRFSAERTGGSVSTLTIQRTQQEDSAVYLCASSLQGADTQYFGPGTRLTVL.

J is TRBJ1-1 and V is TRBV4-2, with no clear D. Germline V gives CDR1 LGHNA, CDR2 YNFKEQ. This CDR3 spans 14 amino acids. Trimming took off 4 bases at V and 0 bases at J, with 9 bases between the two ends. In DNA, the CDR3 is TGTGCCAGCAGCCGAGATGACATGAACACTGAAGCTTTCTTT. Encoded protein: CASSRDDMNTEAFF.

This clonotype was counted between two and nine times. The genes are TRBV5-1 and TRBJ2-2; D is uncertain. Trimming left V 0 bases short and J 2 bases short, with 8 bases between. Germline V gene lookup returns CDR1 SGHRS and CDR2 YFSETQ. This CDR3 has 15 residues. CDR3 amino acids: CASSLVQDNTGELFF. The CDR3 DNA reads TGCGCCAGCAGCTTGGTCCAGGACAACACCGGGGAGCTGTTTTTT.

Ten or more counts support this clonotype. The gene calls are TRBV5-1 and TRBJ1-2; D is perhaps TRBD1 (5 bases). This CDR3 region has 13 residues. The germline V gene encodes CDR1 SGHRS and CDR2 YFSETQ. The V end lost 0 bases, the J end lost 7 bases, and 10 bases lay between the germline ends. The CDR3 region has the DNA TGCGCCAGCAGCTTGGTCGGGGGGTCTGGCTACACCTTC. This codes for CASSLVGGSGYTF.

V usage is TRBV6-5 and J usage is TRBJ2-3; D may be TRBD2 (5 bases). The CDR3 runs 14 residues. Germline V gives CDR1 MNHEY, CDR2 SVGAGI. V lost 9 bases and J lost 1, with 14 bases in between. This CDR3 reads CASARGYGTDTQYF. CDR3 bases: TGTGCCAGTGCTAGAGGGTACGGCACAGATACGCAGTATTTT.

The chain has TRBV11-2 and TRBJ2-2; 7 bases are a match to TRBD1. The germline V gene has CDR1 SGHAT and CDR2 FQNNGV. The CDR3 runs 13 residues. The V and J ends lost 10 bases and 9 bases, in that order; junction bases with no gene match: 11. The CDR3: CAISDRMGRELFF. The CDR3 DNA follows: TGTGCCATTTCGGACAGGATGGGCCGGGAGCTGTTTTTT.

This clonotype was observed many times. V and J are TRBV20-1 and TRBJ2-1; D ambiguous. V was cut by 6 bases and J by 10 bases, with 22 bases left in between. CDR3 length: 14 residues. Germline V gene sequence: CDR1 DFQATT, CDR2 SNEGSKA (reference sequence). In nucleotides, the CDR3 is TGCAGTGCCGCCTCGGTGGAGTGGGCCTTCGAGCAGTTCTTC. Its translation is CSAASVEWAFEQFF.

Details on this clonotype: It is unclear where the CDR3 begins or ends on the DNA, so no DNA is shown, and the CDR3 is as TCRdb lists it. The chain links TRBV7-8 to TRBJ1-5; the table's D gene call, TRBD1, was not cross checked with the DNA. Both ends counted, the CDR3 spans 13 residues. Germline assignment: CDR1 SGHVS and CDR2 FQNEAQ. This CDR3 is CASSLGGDLRQHF.

This clonotype has a handful of counts. The J gene is TRBJ2-1, the V gene TRBV7-9, with D unresolved. Trimming pared 3 bases from V and 7 bases from J, leaving 10 bases between. This CDR3 has 13 residues. Germline-derived CDR1 and CDR2 are SEHNR and FQNEAQ (reference sequence). CDR3 loop: CASSFSQWNEQFF. For the CDR3, the DNA is TGTGCCAGCAGCTTCTCTCAGTGGAATGAGCAGTTCTTC.

Many counts were recorded for this clonotype. This sequence joins TRBV14 and TRBJ1-6, with D perhaps TRBD1 (6 bases). The CDR3 has 14 residues. Trimming shortened V by 6 bases and J by 9 bases, and 15 bases separated the two germline ends. The germline V gene has CDR1 SGHDN and CDR2 FVKESK. CDR3 DNA sequence: TGTGCCAGCAGTCCGGGCAGGGGAGCTTCACCCCTCCACTTT. Translating it yields CASSPGRGASPLHF. The full variable domain, rest sourced from reference TRBV14 and TRBJ1-6, is EAGVTQFPSHSVIEKGQTVTLRCDPISGHDNLYWYRRVMGKEIKFLLHFVKESKQDESGMPNNRFLAERTGGTYSTLKVQPAELEDSGVYFCASSPGRGASPLHFGNGTRLTVT.

The V gene is TRBV7-9, the J gene TRBJ1-1, with D perhaps TRBD1 (6 bases). The germline CDR1 and CDR2 sequences are SEHNR and FQNEAQ (reference sequence). This CDR3 region has 15 residues. Trimming took off 3 bases at V and 1 base at J, with 12 bases between the two ends. CDR3 bases: TGTGCCAGCAGCTTTGCAGGGGTTCGGAACACTGAAGCTTTCTTT. This encodes CASSFAGVRNTEAFF.

This clonotype was seen only a few times. The chain joins TRBV6-1 to TRBJ2-7; D not certain. This CDR3 is built from 12 residues. Germline V gene sequence: CDR1 MNHNS, CDR2 SASEGT. Trimming took 8 bases from V and 7 from J, leaving 15 bases between them. CDR3 loop: CASEHLGREQYV. The CDR3 bases are TGTGCCAGCGAGCATCTAGGTAGGGAGCAGTACGTC.

This clonotype was seen at least ten times. V and J are TRBV9 and TRBJ2-7; no clear D. In germline, CDR1 is SGDLS, CDR2 YYNGEE. Trimming left V 2 bases short and J 3 bases short, with 3 bases between. The CDR3 runs to 11 residues. The CDR3 loop reads CASSVDYEQYV. In DNA, the CDR3 is TGTGCCAGCAGCGTGGACTACGAGCAGTACGTC.

The genes are TRBV7-2 and TRBJ1-1, with TRBD1 as a possible D gene (5 bases). Trimming pared 1 base from V and 1 base from J, leaving 7 bases between. Germline lookup yields CDR1 SGHTA and CDR2 FQGNSA. The CDR3 spans 14 residues. The CDR3 nucleotides are TGTGCCAGCAGCTTAGGGGGCTGGAACACTGAAGCTTTCTTT. This sequence encodes CASSLGGWNTEAFF.

The chain couples TRBV24-1 to TRBJ2-3; D is uncertain. Trimming left V 4 bases short and J 3 bases short, with 7 bases between. Germline V gives CDR1 KGHDR, CDR2 SFDVKD. The CDR3 has 13 residues. CDR3 sequence reads: CATSDPATDTQYF. CDR3 DNA: TGTGCCACCAGTGACCCAGCTACAGATACGCAGTATTTT.

The chain joins TRBV21-1 to TRBJ2-7; the table's D call TRBD1 went unverified against the DNA. TRBV21-1 counts as a pseudogene. The CDR3 consists of 13 residues. The CDR3 nucleotides read TGTGCCAGCAGAACAGGGAAACCCTACGAGCAGTACTTC. This codes for CASRTGKPYEQYF.

V gene TRBV28 combines with J gene TRBJ1-4; no firm D call. This CDR3 is 13 amino acids long. Germline V gives CDR1 MDHEN, CDR2 SYDVKM. V lost 3 bases and J lost 8, with 10 bases in between. CDR3 amino acids: CASSLWLGEKLFF. The CDR3 nucleotides read TGTGCCAGCAGTTTGTGGTTGGGCGAAAAACTGTTTTTT. The full variable domain, in which reference TRBV28 and TRBJ1-4 provide the parts outside the CDR3, is DVKVTQSSRYLVKRTGEKVFLECVQDMDHENMFWYRQDPGLGLRLIYFSYDVKMKEKGDIPEGYSVSREKKERFSLILESASTNQTSMYLCASSLWLGEKLFFGSGTQLSVL.

The chain combines TRBV4-1 with TRBJ1-2, with 9 bases matching TRBD1. The V gene's germline CDR1 is MGHRA and CDR2 YSYEKL. With V trimmed by 2 bases and J by 8 bases, 12 bases remained unmatched. The CDR3 runs 16 residues. The CDR3: CASSQIPGQGTKGYTF. DNA for the CDR3: TGCGCCAGCAGCCAAATACCGGGACAGGGAACCAAGGGCTACACCTTC.

The V call is TRBV6-6, the J call TRBJ1-6; D not certain. The CDR3 has 13 amino acids. Deletions cut 7 bases from V and 7 bases from J, with 11 bases between. Per the germline V gene, CDR1 is MNHNY and CDR2 is SVGAGI (reference sequence). CDR3 amino acids: CASNGLLNSPLHF. Here the CDR3 DNA reads TGTGCCAGCAACGGACTGCTGAATTCACCCCTCCACTTT.

The V and J genes are TRBV4-1 and TRBJ1-1, with TRBD1 matching 7 bases. Per the germline V gene, CDR1 is MGHRA and CDR2 is YSYEKL. This CDR3 comprises 16 residues. The V and J ends lost 2 bases and 4 bases, in that order; junction bases with no gene match: 10. Here the CDR3 reads CASSQIPYRGPTEAFF. The CDR3 coding sequence is TGCGCCAGCAGCCAAATTCCATACAGGGGCCCCACTGAAGCTTTCTTT.

This clonotype was recorded a few times. The V call is TRBV6-2 or TRBV6-3, the J call TRBJ2-3; D remains ambiguous. The CDR3 runs 12 residues. With 7 bases removed from V and 2 bases from J, the gap between germline ends came to 7 bases. Per germline, CDR1 MNHEY and CDR2 SVGEGT. The DNA of the CDR3 is TGTGCCAGCAAACCCAACACAGATACGCAGTATTTT. The encoded protein is CASKPNTDTQYF.

CDR3 DNA sequence: TGTGCCAGCAGCAATAGGACAGGGGCAGGTACGCAGTATTTT. It is translated as CASSNRTGAGTQYF. The chain links TRBV21-1 to TRBJ2-3; the table's D call, TRBD1, has no DNA check behind it. TRBV21-1 is a recognized pseudogene. This CDR3 region has 14 residues.

The table lists this clonotype with a few counts. V and J are TRBV7-9 and TRBJ1-2; D perhaps matches TRBD1 (5 bases). Germline values: CDR1 SEHNR, CDR2 FQNEAQ (reference sequence). The CDR3 is 13 amino acids. Deletions cut 8 bases from V and 3 bases from J, with 13 bases between. Written as DNA, the CDR3 is TGTGCCAGCCAACAGGAACTTGACTATGGCTACACCTTC. Translated, it gives CASQQELDYGYTF.

This clonotype turned up a few times. The rearrangement links TRBV4-1 to TRBJ1-4; TRBD1 aligns across 11 bases. After removal of 3 bases from V and 3 bases from J, the junction contained 0 bases not matched to a gene. The germline gives CDR1 MGHRA, CDR2 YSYEKL. This CDR3 has 15 amino acids. For the CDR3, the DNA is TGCGCCAGCAGCCAGGGACAGGGGGCTAATGAAAAACTGTTTTTT. This sequence encodes CASSQGQGANEKLFF.

This clonotype was counted a few times. The chain combines TRBV4-3 with TRBJ1-2; 9 positions agree with TRBD1. The germline V gene encodes CDR1 LGHNA and CDR2 YSLEER. There are 16 residues in the CDR3. Trimming at V came to 4 bases and at J to 3 bases, leaving 9 bases not matched to a gene. The CDR3 DNA sequence: TGCGCCAGCAGCCCAATAGGTACAGGGGGCGACTATGGCTACACCTTC. Amino acid sequence: CASSPIGTGGDYGYTF.

J is TRBJ2-1 and V is TRBV7-9, with D possibly TRBD1 on 6 matching bases. Germline V gene sequence: CDR1 SEHNR, CDR2 FQNEAQ (reference sequence). This CDR3 region has 16 residues. V was cut by 1 base and J by 4 bases, with 14 bases left in between. CDR3 region: CASSLGGTLKYNEQFF. CDR3 sequence (DNA): TGTGCCAGCAGCTTAGGTGGGACACTGAAGTACAATGAGCAGTTCTTC. The full variable domain, rest sourced from reference TRBV7-9 and TRBJ2-1, is DTGVSQNPRHKITKRGQNVTFRCDPISEHNRLYWYRQTLGQGPEFLTYFQNEAQLEKSRLLSDRFSAERPKGSFSTLEIQRTEQGDSAMYLCASSLGGTLKYNEQFFGPGTRLTVL.

This clonotype was found a few times. The V and J genes are TRBV7-2 and TRBJ2-3; 9 bases fit TRBD2. The length of the CDR3 is 15 residues. The ends lost 4 bases at V and 6 bases at J; junction bases unmatched: 8. Germline V gene sequence: CDR1 SGHTA, CDR2 FQGNSA. The CDR3 DNA reads as TGTGCCAGCAGCTCCCGGTTTAGCGGGGGCGATACGCAGTATTTT. Its protein product is CASSSRFSGGDTQYF.